This T cell receptor beta chain was identified during a study of blood T cell repertoires in COVID-19 (dated by TCRdb to about 2020). Background for the entire study: The collaborator samples originated in the United States, Italy and Spain and spanned the acute and convalescent phases of COVID-19. The samples were drawn from two sources: the first 160 participants of the ongoing ImmuneRACE study, and about 1,300 subjects contributed by 6 global collaborators. Where available, HLA class I and class II types were obtained from metadata supplied by the sample provider rather than from assay-based typing. The repertoires were released in a freely available public database intended as a resource for research on the immune response to SARS-CoV-2. The dataset comprised deeply sampled blood TCRbeta repertoires from subjects exposed to, actively infected with, or recovered from COVID-19. The prospective study material was composed of cDNA or gDNA derived from T cells, B-cell-depleted T cells, or PBMCs. A de-identified subject ID, COVID-19 status, age in years and sex were almost always included in the sample metadata.

Paper-wide results and their limitations: Clinical and demographic metadata were provided uncurated, with the amount varying by source and participant.

TCRbeta CDR3 regions were amplified from genomic DNA by means of the immunoSEQ Assay, a bias-controlled multiplex PCR. For the original study's pipeline: Nucleated cell counts per sample were estimated from amplification of reference gene primers within the assay. To quantify the absolute abundance of each unique TCRbeta CDR3 rearrangement, sequence reads were collapsed and filtered. Productive Simpson clonality was computed per sample as the square root of Simpson's diversity index over productive rearrangements. TCRdb limited this immuneACCESS table to in-frame rearrangements with V and J called. A share of clones is missing; checked studies link under half to unresolved V genes, and the rest is unexplained. V and J calls and clone size are those listed in that table; D and trimming were worked out from the DNA. Recorded for this sample are around 70,000 clones; roughly four fifths of them occurred a single time. The top ten clonotypes cover 20% of the sample.

V is trimmed back by 7 bases and J by 5 bases, and the junction contains 9 bases that no gene match accounts for. Taken from cysteine to phenylalanine, the CDR3 has 13 residues. Only CDR3 DNA remains: 39 bases, in frame from the first base. Per the germline V gene, SQVTM is the CDR1 and ANQGSEA is the CDR2. Whole blood was collected in K2EDTA tubes by collaborating institutions according to the institutions' own protocols. For TCRbeta analysis, collaborators shipped samples in one of three forms: frozen whole blood, isolated PBMCs, or DNA extracted from either of those sample types. This clone was counted only a few times. Its specific antigen is unknown. Qualities for individual bases were not recorded, and no much larger clone is one base off.

The chain joins TRBV29-1 to TRBJ1-2; 8 junctional bases match TRBD1. The source is a woman between 65 and 79 years old with acute or convalescent COVID-19. What was sequenced was peripheral blood. The CDR3 has the sequence CSATQGAGYGYTF. The DNA sequence is given as TGCAGCGCCACCCAGGGGGCAGGGTATGGCTACACCTTC.